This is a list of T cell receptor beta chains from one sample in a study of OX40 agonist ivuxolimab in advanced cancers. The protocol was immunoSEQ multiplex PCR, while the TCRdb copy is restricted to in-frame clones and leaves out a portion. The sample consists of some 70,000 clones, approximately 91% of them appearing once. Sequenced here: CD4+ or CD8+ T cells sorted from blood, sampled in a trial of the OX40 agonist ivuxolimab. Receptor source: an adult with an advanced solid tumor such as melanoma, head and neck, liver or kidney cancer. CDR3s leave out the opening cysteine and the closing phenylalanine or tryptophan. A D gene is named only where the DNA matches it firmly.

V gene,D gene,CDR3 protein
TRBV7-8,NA,ASSPHPGRSEQY
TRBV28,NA,ASGGPLNEQF
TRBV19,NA,ASDPGVGETQY
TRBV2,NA,ASSLQGSSYNEQF
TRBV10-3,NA,AISASFKDGYT
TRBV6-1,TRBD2,AGRLAGGRQF
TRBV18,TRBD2,ASSRTSGAYEQY
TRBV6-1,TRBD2,ASSKASGRRGGETQY
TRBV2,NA,ASSGDGYQAF
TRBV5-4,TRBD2,ASSSRTSSSYEQY
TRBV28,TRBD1,ASSLIGQGASGNTIY
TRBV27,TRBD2,ASSFISSGASSYEQY
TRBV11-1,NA,ASSARPQETQY
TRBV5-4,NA,ASRPEGVREQY
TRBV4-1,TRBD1,ASSQEYGQGWNQPQH
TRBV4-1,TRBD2,ASSQGTTFPKTQY
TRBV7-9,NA,ASSLPGSGNTIY
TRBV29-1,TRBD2,SVDLAGGGETQY
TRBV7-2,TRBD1,ASSSQPGQGGNEQF
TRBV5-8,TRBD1,ASSFHRDSYYNEQF
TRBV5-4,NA,ASSSLRGGQY
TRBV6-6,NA,ASSYVRGSTEAF
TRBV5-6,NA,ASSFGDYVGTQY
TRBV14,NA,ASSQAADTQY
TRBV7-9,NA,ASSQGESQPQH
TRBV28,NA,ASSSSGPLKNIQY
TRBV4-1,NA,ASSPPGSTDTQY
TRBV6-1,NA,ASSDPGKQEY
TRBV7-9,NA,ASSLAKGLNTEAF
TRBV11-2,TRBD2,ASSLQTSAAYNEQF
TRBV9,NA,ASSPPWGAPFPGEQY
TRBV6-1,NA,ASRDGGYGYT
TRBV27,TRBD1,ASSFAGTGGAPLH
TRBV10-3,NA,AISGDRPNQPQH
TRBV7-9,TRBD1,ASSLQGNYEQY
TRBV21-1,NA,ASSARQGPSRAEQF
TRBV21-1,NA,ASSKALGTSGPTDTQY
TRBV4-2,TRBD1,ASSRTTGSNSPLH
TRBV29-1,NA,SVDLRGDYGYT
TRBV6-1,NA,ASSEVFRNTEAF
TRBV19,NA,ASSPSGARETQY
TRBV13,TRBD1,ASSARRQGVGGAF
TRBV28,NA,ASRRNTEAF
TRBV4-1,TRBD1,ASSQTDRGTGGYT
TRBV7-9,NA,ASSSLKAAHETQY
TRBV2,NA,VSSVAKYNEQF
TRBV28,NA,ASRNPTGGYGYT
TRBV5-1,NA,ASSLFGKGTEAF
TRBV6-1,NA,ASSEQVGETISYEQY
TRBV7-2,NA,ASSVTGQIYGYT
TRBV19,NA,ASSPKPRAIGIDEQF
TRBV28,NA,ASSPGRSYGYT
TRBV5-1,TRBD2,ASSLSGGGGRDTQY
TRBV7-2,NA,ASSLVSGETQY
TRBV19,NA,ASSITLGSTGELF
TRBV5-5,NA,ASSSGGPGRMGETQY
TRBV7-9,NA,ASSLRWKTDTQY
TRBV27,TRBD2,ASSRSGTSGGAQSYNEQF
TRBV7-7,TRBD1,ASSLDRGDTQY
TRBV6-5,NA,ASSLQDNSPLH